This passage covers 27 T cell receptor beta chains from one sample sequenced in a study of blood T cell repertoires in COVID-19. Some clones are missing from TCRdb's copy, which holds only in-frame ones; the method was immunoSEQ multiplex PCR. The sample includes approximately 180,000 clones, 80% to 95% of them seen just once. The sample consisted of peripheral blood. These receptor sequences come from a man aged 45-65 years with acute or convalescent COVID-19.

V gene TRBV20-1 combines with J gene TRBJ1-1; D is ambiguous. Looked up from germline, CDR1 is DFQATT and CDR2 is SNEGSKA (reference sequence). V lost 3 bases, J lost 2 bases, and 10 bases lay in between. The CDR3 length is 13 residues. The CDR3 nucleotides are TGCAGTGCTAGTATAGCAGCAAACACTGAAGCTTTCTTT. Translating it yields CSASIAANTEAFF.

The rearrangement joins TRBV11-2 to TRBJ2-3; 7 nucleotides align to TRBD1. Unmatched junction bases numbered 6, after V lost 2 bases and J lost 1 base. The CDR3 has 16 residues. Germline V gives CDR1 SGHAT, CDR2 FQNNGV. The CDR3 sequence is CASSLSGGRGTDTQYF. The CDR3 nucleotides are TGTGCCAGCAGCTTATCAGGGGGACGAGGCACAGATACGCAGTATTTT. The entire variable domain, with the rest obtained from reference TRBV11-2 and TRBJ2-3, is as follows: EAGVAQSPRYKIIEKRQSVAFWCNPISGHATLYWYQQILGQGPKLLIQFQNNGVVDDSQLPKDRFSAERLKGVDSTLKIQPAKLEDSAVYLCASSLSGGRGTDTQYFGPGTRLTVL.

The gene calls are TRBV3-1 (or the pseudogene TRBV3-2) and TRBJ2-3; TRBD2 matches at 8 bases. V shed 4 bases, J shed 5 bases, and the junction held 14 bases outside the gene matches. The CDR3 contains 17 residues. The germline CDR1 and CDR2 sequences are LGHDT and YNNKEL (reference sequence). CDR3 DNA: TGTGCCAGCAGCCTCATGAGCCCCGGGACTAGAAGAGATACGCAGTATTTT. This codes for CASSLMSPGTRRDTQYF.

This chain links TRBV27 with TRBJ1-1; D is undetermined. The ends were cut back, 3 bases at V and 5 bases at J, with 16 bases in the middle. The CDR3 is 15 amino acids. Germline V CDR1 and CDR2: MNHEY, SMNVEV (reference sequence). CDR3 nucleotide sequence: TGTGCCAGCAGTTTTTGGTCGCCGGTCAAGACTGAAGCTTTCTTT. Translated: CASSFWSPVKTEAFF.

CDR3 region: CASSLQASGSTGELFF. The CDR3 DNA reads TGTGCCAGCAGCTTACAGGCTAGCGGTAGCACCGGGGAGCTGTTTTTT. This chain joins TRBV7-3 and TRBJ2-2; 7 bases map to TRBD2. The CDR3 sequence is 16 residues long. Trimming took 2 bases from V and 4 from J; bases not matched to a gene: 7. Germline-derived CDR1 and CDR2 are SGHTA and FQGTGA.

The CDR3 sequence: CASSADRNNSPLHF. Written as DNA, the CDR3 is TGTGCCAGCAGCGCTGACAGAAATAATTCACCCCTCCACTTT. The chain links TRBV7-9 to TRBJ1-6; D possibly corresponds to TRBD1 (5 bases). This CDR3 region has 14 residues. V was cut by 5 bases and J by 5 bases, with 10 bases left in between. Germline assignment: CDR1 SEHNR and CDR2 FQNEAQ (reference sequence). Full variable domain (remainder filled in from reference TRBV7-9 and TRBJ1-6): DTGVSQNPRHKITKRGQNVTFRCDPISEHNRLYWYRQTLGQGPEFLTYFQNEAQLEKSRLLSDRFSAERPKGSFSTLEIQRTEQGDSAMYLCASSADRNNSPLHFGNGTRLTVT.

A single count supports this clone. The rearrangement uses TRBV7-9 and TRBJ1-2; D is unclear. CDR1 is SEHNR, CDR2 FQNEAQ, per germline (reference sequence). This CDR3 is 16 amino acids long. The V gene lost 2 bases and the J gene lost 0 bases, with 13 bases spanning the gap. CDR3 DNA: TGTGCCAGCAGCTTAATAGTACAGCTTGCTAACTATGGCTACACCTTC. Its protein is CASSLIVQLANYGYTF.

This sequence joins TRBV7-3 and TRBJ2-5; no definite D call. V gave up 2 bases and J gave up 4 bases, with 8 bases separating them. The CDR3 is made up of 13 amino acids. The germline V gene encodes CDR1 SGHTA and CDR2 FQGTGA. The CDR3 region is CASSLWHTETQYF. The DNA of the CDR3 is TGTGCCAGCAGCTTATGGCACACAGAGACCCAGTACTTC.

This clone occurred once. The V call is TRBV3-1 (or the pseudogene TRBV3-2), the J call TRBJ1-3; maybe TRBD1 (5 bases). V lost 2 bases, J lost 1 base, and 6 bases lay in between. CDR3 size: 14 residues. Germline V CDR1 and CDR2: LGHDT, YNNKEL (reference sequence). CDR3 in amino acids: CASSQTGSGNTIYF. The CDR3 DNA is TGTGCCAGCAGCCAAACAGGTTCTGGAAACACCATATATTTT.

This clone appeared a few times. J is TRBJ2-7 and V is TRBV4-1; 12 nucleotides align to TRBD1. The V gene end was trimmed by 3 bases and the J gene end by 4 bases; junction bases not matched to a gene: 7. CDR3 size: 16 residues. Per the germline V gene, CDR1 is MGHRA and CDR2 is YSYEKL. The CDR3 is CASSHNEGQGAYEQYF. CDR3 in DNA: TGCGCCAGCAGCCATAACGAGGGACAGGGGGCTTACGAGCAGTACTTC.

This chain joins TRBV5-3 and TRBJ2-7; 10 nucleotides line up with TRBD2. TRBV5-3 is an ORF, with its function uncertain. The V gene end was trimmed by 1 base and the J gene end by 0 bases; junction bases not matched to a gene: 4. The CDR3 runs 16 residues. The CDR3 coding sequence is TGTGCCAGAAGCTTGCCTAGCGGGGGTAGCTCCTACGAGCAGTACGTC. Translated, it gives CARSLPSGGSSYEQYV.

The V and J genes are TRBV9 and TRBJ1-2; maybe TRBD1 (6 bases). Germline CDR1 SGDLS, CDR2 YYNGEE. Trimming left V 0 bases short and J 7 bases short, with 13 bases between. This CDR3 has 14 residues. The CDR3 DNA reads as TGTGCCAGCAGCGTAGCTACAGGGATAGGTGGCTACACCTTC. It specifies CASSVATGIGGYTF.

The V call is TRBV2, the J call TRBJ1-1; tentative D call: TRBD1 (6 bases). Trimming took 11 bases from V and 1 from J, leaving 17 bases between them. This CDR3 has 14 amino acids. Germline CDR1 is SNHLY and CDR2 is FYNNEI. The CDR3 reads CADELLGGNTEAFF. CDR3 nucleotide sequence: TGTGCCGACGAGTTATTAGGGGGGAACACTGAAGCTTTCTTT.

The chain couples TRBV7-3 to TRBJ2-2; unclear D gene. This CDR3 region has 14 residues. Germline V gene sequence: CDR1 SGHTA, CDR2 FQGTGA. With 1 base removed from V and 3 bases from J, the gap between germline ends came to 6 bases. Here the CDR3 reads CASSLSRDTGELFF. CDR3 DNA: TGTGCCAGCAGCTTAAGTCGGGACACCGGGGAGCTGTTTTTT.

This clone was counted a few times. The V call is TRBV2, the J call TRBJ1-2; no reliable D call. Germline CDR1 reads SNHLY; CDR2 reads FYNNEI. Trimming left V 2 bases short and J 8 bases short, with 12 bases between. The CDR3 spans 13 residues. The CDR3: CASSELGSWGYTF. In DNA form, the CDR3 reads TGTGCCAGCAGTGAATTAGGGAGTTGGGGCTACACCTTC.

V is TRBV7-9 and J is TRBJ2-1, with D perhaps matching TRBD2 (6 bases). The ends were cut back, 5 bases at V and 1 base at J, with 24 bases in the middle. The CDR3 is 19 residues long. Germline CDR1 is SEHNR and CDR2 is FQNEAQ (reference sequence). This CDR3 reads CASSPRAPPSGRSYNEQFF. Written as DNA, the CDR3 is TGTGCCAGCAGCCCGCGGGCCCCACCAAGCGGGCGTTCCTACAATGAGCAGTTCTTC.

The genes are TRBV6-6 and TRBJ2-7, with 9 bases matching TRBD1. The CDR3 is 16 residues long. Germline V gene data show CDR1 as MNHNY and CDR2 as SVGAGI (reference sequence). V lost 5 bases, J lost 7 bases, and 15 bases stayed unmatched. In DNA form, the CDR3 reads TGTGCCAGCAGTCACCAAGGGGACAGGGCCTTCTGGGAGCAGTACGTC. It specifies CASSHQGDRAFWEQYV.

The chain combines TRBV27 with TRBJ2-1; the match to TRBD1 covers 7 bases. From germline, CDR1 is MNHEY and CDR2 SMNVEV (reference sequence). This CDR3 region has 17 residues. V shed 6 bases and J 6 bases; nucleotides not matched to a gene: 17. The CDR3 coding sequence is TGTGCCAGCAGGGTACGGGGACAGACGGGTTTTGTCAATGAGCAGTTCTTC. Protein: CASRVRGQTGFVNEQFF.

The chain's CDR3 is CASSGGQGYGYTF. The CDR3 nucleotides are TGTGCCAGCAGCGGGGGACAAGGTTATGGCTACACCTTC. The chain links TRBV9 to TRBJ1-2; maybe TRBD1 (6 bases). Germline V lookup: CDR1 SGDLS, CDR2 YYNGEE. The CDR3 has 13 amino acids. V was trimmed by 3 bases and J by 5 bases, leaving 11 bases between them.

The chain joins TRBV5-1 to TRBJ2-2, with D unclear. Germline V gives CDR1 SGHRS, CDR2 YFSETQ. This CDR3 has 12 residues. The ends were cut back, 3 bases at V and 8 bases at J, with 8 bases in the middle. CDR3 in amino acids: CASSSYGGELFF. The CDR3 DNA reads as TGCGCCAGCAGCTCGTACGGGGGGGAGCTGTTTTTT.

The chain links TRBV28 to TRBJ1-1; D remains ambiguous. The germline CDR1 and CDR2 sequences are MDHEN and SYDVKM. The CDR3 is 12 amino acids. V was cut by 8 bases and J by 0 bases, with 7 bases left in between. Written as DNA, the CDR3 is TGTGCCAGCGCCGACTTGAACACTGAAGCTTTCTTT. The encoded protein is CASADLNTEAFF.

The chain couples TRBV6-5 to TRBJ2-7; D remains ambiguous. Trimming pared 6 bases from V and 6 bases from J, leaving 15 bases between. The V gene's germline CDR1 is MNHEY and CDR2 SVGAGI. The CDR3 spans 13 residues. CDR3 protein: CASRGQRPFEQYV. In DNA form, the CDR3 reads TGTGCCAGCAGGGGTCAGCGCCCGTTCGAGCAGTACGTC.

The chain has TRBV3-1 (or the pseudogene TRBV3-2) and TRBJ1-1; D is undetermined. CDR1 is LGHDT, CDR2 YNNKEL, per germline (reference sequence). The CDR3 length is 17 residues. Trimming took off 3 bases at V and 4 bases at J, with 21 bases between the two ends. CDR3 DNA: TGTGCCAGCAGCCAGTTATGGCTGTTCGGAGGGTGCACTGAAGCTTTCTTT. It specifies CASSQLWLFGGCTEAFF.

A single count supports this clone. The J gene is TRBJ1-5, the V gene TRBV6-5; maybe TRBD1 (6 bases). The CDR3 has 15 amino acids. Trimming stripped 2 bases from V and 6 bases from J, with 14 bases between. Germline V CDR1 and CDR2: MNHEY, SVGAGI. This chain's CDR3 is CASSYTSGGAQPQHF. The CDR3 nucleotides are TGTGCCAGCAGTTACACCTCCGGGGGGGCTCAGCCCCAGCATTTT.

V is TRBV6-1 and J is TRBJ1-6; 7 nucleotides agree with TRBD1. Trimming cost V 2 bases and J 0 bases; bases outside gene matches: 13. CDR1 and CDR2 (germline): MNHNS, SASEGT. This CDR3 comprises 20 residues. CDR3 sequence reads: CASSELRQGGWSSYNSPLHF. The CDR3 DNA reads TGTGCCAGCAGTGAACTCCGACAGGGTGGATGGAGCTCCTATAATTCACCCCTCCACTTT.

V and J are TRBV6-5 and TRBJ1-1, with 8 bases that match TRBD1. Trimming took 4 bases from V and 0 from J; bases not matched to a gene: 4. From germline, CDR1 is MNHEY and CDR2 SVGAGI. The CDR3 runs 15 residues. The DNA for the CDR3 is TGTGCCAGCAGTTCCCGGACAGGGTTGAACACTGAAGCTTTCTTT. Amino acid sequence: CASSSRTGLNTEAFF.

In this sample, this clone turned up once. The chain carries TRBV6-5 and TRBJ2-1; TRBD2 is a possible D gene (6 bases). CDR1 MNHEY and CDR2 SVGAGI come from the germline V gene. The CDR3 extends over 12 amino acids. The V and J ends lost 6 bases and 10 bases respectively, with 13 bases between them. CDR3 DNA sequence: TGTGCCAGCAGCCTCGGAAGCGGGGAGCAGTTCTTC. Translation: CASSLGSGEQFF.